This is a list of T cell receptor beta chains from one sample in a study of T-cell memory formation after mild COVID-19. In TCRdb, the 5' RACE reads were re-called with MiXCR into one record per CDR3 protein. This table has approximately 300,000 distinct CDR3 sequences, approximately 19% appearing once. Sequenced: PBMCs or a T cell subset sorted from them (not recorded which). These receptors were obtained from a man aged 18 to 30 who had mild COVID-19 (a few samples of this study predate the infection). Cell type and time point are not known. CDR3s include the opening cysteine and the closing phenylalanine or tryptophan. The order of the fields is D gene, V gene, CDR3 length, J gene, clone size, CDR3 DNA, CDR3 protein. The D gene is left open where the match is weak. The listing skips clone size in some rows; elsewhere it reads once, few, many or a size class.

NA	TRBV5-1	14	TRBJ1-1	few	TGCGCCAGCAGCTTGAGTGTTGGGGCCACTGAAGCTTTCTTT	CASSLSVGATEAFF
NA	TRBV20-1	13	TRBJ2-3	few	TGCAGTGCTGACGAGCCCTACACAGATACGCAGTATTTT	CSADEPYTDTQYF
NA	TRBV7-2	14	TRBJ2-5	NA	TGTGCCAGCAGACGCCCCGGCCTGCAAGAGACCCAGTACTTC	CASRRPGLQETQYF
NA	TRBV5-1	15	TRBJ2-7	NA	TGCGCCAGCAGCCCAGGGACACCGAACTCCTACGAGCAGTACTTC	CASSPGTPNSYEQYF
NA	TRBV5-4	13	TRBJ2-7	few	TGTGCCAGCAGCCTAGAGCCAGGAGACGAGCAGTACTTC	CASSLEPGDEQYF
TRBD1	TRBV6-1	13	TRBJ1-1	few	TGTGCCAGCGAACAGGGGGTGAACACTGAAGCTTTCTTT	CASEQGVNTEAFF
TRBD2	TRBV20-1	15	TRBJ2-2	few	TGCAGTGCTAGACTAGCGGCCTCGAACACCGGGGAGCTGTTTTTT	CSARLAASNTGELFF
NA	TRBV12-3/TRBV12-4	12	TRBJ2-5	many	TGTGCCAGCAGTTCCCCTGGGGAGACCCAGTACTTC	CASSSPGETQYF
NA	TRBV11-3	13	TRBJ2-1	NA	TGTGCCAGCAGCTTAGGGGGAACGGTCCGGCAGTTCTTC	CASSLGGTVRQFF
TRBD2	TRBV7-9	15	TRBJ2-7	NA	TGTGCCAGCAGCCTACTCCGACGAGCGGGGGACGAGCAGTACTTC	CASSLLRRAGDEQYF
TRBD1	TRBV5-1	14	TRBJ2-1	NA	TGCGCCAGCAGCATGGGACAGGGGGAACATGAGCAGTTCTTC	CASSMGQGEHEQFF
NA	TRBV5-1	13	TRBJ2-2	few	TGCGCCAGCAGCTCCATAGGCGCAGGGGAGCTGTTTTTT	CASSSIGAGELFF
NA	TRBV20-1	13	TRBJ2-7	few	TGCAGTGCTAGAGGAGGGTTGGCCTACGAGCAGTACTTC	CSARGGLAYEQYF
NA	TRBV5-4	11	TRBJ2-3	many	TGTGCCAGCAGCGCGCGAGATACGCAGTATTTT	CASSARDTQYF
NA	TRBV5-1	13	TRBJ1-2	NA	TGCGCCAGCAGCACCCTTGAAGCCTATGGCTACACCTTC	CASSTLEAYGYTF
NA	TRBV7-9	14	TRBJ1-4	few	TGTGCCAGCAGCTTGAGGCAGCGTAGCGAAAAACTGTTTTTT	CASSLRQRSEKLFF
TRBD1	TRBV9	19	TRBJ2-2	NA	TGTGCCAGCAGCGTAGGGCTCTGGACAGGGAGTAGGATGACCGGGGAGCTGTTTTTT	CASSVGLWTGSRMTGELFF
TRBD1	TRBV7-9	15	TRBJ2-5	NA	TGTGCCAGCAGCGCAAGGGACAGGGGGCAAGAGACCCAGTACTTC	CASSARDRGQETQYF
NA	TRBV19	12	TRBJ1-2	few	TGTGCCAGTAAAGAGACGGGCAGGGGCTACACCTTC	CASKETGRGYTF
NA	TRBV4-2	13	TRBJ2-1	few	TGTGCCAGCAGCCAGGACGGTGGCAATGAGCAGTTCTTC	CASSQDGGNEQFF
NA	TRBV19	14	TRBJ1-1	few	TGTGCCAGTACCCGGACAGTTTGGAACACTGAAGCTTTCTTT	CASTRTVWNTEAFF
NA	TRBV28	12	TRBJ2-3	many	TGTGCCAGCAGTTTAACTCAGGATACGCAGTATTTT	CASSLTQDTQYF
NA	TRBV10-2	13	TRBJ2-7	few	TGCGCCAGCAGTGAAGGGACTCCCCACGAGCAGTACTTC	CASSEGTPHEQYF
TRBD2	TRBV20-1	22	TRBJ2-3	few	TGCAGTGCTAGAGTATCGATCTCCTCTCTCTCGACTAGCGGGTATCACACAGATACGCAGTATTTT	CSARVSISSLSTSGYHTDTQYF
NA	TRBV4-2	17	TRBJ2-3	NA	TGTGCCAGCAGCCAAGAGAATCGGCGGGGTGGCACAGATACGCAGTATTTT	CASSQENRRGGTDTQYF
TRBD1	TRBV5-5	15	TRBJ2-1	NA	TGTGCCAGCAGATTGGACAGGGGAGTGGGGAATGAGCAGTTCTTC	CASRLDRGVGNEQFF
TRBD1	TRBV5-1	15	TRBJ2-7	NA	TGCGCCAGCAGCTTGAGGACAGGGCCAGAGTACGAGCAGTACTTC	CASSLRTGPEYEQYF
TRBD1	TRBV5-1	14	TRBJ1-2	NA	TGCGCCAGCAGCTTGACCTCAGGGGGCTATGGCTACACCTTC	CASSLTSGGYGYTF